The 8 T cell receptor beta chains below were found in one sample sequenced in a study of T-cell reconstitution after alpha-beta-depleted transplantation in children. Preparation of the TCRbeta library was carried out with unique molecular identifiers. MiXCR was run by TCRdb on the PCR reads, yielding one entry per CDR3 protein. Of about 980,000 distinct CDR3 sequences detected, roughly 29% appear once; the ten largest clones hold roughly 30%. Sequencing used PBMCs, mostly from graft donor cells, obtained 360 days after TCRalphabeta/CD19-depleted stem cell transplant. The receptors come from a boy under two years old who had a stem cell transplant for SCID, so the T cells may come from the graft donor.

The CDR3 DNA reads TGTGCCAGCAGCCTAAATCTGCGCTCCTACAATGAGCAGTTCTTC. This gives the protein CASSLNLRSYNEQFF. V usage is TRBV27 and J usage is TRBJ2-1; D remains ambiguous. This CDR3 is 15 amino acids long. V was shortened by 6 bases and J by 0 bases, with 12 bases between the two germline ends. The V gene's germline CDR1 is MNHEY and CDR2 SMNVEV (reference sequence).

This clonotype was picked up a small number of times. CDR3 coding DNA: TGTGCCAGCAGAACAGGACAGGAAGGTCAGCCCCAGCATTTT. Encoded protein: CASRTGQEGQPQHF. This chain joins TRBV28 and TRBJ1-5; TRBD1 matches 7 bases. The V and J ends lost 6 bases and 6 bases, in that order; junction bases with no gene match: 8. CDR3 length equals 14 residues. CDR1 is MDHEN and CDR2 is SYDVKM in the germline V gene.

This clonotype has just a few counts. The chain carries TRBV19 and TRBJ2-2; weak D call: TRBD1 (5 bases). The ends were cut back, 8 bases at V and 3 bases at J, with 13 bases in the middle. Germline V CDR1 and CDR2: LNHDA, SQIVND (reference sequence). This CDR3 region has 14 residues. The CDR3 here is CASLDSFDTGELFF. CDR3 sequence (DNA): TGTGCCAGTCTTGACAGCTTCGACACCGGGGAGCTGTTTTTT.

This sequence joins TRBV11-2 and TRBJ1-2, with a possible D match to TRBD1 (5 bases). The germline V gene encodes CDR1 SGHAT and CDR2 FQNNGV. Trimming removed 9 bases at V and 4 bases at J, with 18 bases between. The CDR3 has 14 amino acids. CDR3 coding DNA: TGTGCCAGAGATGGGGGAGGGCCGATCTATGGCTACACCTTC. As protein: CARDGGGPIYGYTF.

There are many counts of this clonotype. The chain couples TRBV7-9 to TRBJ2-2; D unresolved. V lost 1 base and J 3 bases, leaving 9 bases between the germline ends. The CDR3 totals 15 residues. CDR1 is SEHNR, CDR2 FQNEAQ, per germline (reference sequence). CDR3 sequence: CASSLGWSDTGELFF. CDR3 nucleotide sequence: TGTGCCAGCAGCTTAGGTTGGTCGGACACCGGGGAGCTGTTTTTT.

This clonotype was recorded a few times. Written as DNA, the CDR3 is TGTGCCAGCAGTTTAGGGGTCAGGTGGTACTCCTACGAGCAGTACTTC. Translating gives CASSLGVRWYSYEQYF. The V call is TRBV28, the J call TRBJ2-7; no definite D call. Germline CDR1 MDHEN, CDR2 SYDVKM. V lost 2 bases and J lost 0, with 14 bases in between. This CDR3 region has 16 residues.

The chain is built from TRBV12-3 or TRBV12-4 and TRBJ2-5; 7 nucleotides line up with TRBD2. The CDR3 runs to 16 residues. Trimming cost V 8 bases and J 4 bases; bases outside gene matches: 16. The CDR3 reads CASGPVGGESGETQYF. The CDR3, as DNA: TGTGCCAGCGGGCCGGTGGGGGGGGAGTCTGGAGAGACCCAGTACTTC.

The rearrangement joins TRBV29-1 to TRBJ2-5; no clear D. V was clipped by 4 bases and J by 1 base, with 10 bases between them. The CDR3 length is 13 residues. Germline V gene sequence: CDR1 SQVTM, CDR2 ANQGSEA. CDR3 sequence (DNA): TGCAGCGTTGCTGCCTTGTTCCAAGAGACCCAGTACTTC. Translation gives CSVAALFQETQYF.